A single sample gave rise to the 5 T cell receptor beta chains below, sequenced in a study of breast tumors, draining lymph nodes, adjacent tissues. TCRdb called the multiplex PCR reads again in MiXCR, with one record for every CDR3 protein. The sample comprises about 200,000 distinct CDR3 sequences, less than 40% of which are singletons, and 3% to 4.5% rests with the top ten. The lymph nodes were axillary draining lymph nodes from breast cancer patients. Input material: axillary lymph node tissue. The receptors stem from a female donor with breast cancer. Some clones in this sample may be carry-over from other donors' samples.

The chain joins TRBV9 to TRBJ2-1; 8 bases match TRBD1. J gave up 7 bases and V 5 bases, and 11 bases lay outside the gene matches. The CDR3 is 15 amino acids. The germline gives CDR1 SGDLS, CDR2 YYNGEE. DNA of the CDR3: TGTGCCAGCAGTCACGGACAGGGCTGGGGAAATGAGCAGTTCTTC. This sequence encodes CASSHGQGWGNEQFF.

This clonotype appeared many times. This chain connects TRBV6-2 or TRBV6-3 to TRBJ1-6; no firm D call. The CDR3 spans 13 residues. Looked up from germline, CDR1 is MNHEY and CDR2 is SVGEGT. Trimming cost V 9 bases and J 10 bases, with 16 bases left between them. In nucleotides, the CDR3 is TGTGCCAGTAACCAGGCTGGAGAATCACCCCTCCACTTT. The encoded protein is CASNQAGESPLHF.

This clonotype was seen many times. The gene calls are TRBV5-1 and TRBJ2-7, with D maybe TRBD1 (6 bases). This CDR3 is built from 15 residues. The V and J ends lost 7 bases and 0 bases respectively, with 17 bases between them. CDR1 and CDR2 from the germline V gene are SGHRS and YFSETQ. Here the CDR3 reads CASRVSWGLSYEQYF. The CDR3 DNA sequence: TGCGCCAGCCGTGTCTCCTGGGGGCTCTCCTACGAGCAGTACTTC.

In this sample, this clonotype turned up many times. This chain uses TRBV15 with TRBJ2-7; no definite D call. Per germline, CDR1 LNHNV and CDR2 YYDKDF (reference sequence). The CDR3 sequence is 15 residues long. The ends were cut back, 0 bases at V and 0 bases at J, with 9 bases in the middle. CDR3 nucleotide sequence: TGTGCCACCAGCAGAGATGCGGCGAGCTCCTACGAGCAGTACTTC. Encoded protein: CATSRDAASSYEQYF. Full variable domain (outside the CDR3, taken from reference TRBV15 and TRBJ2-7): DAMVIQNPRYQVTQFGKPVTLSCSQTLNHNVMYWYQQKSSQAPKLLFHYYDKDFNNEADTPDNFQSRRPNTSFCFLDIRSPGLGDTAMYLCATSRDAASSYEQYFGPGTRLTVT.

The chain combines TRBV2 with TRBJ2-5, with 13 nucleotides matching TRBD2. The V and J ends lost 11 bases and 4 bases, in that order; junction bases with no gene match: 13. The germline V gene encodes CDR1 SNHLY and CDR2 FYNNEI. This CDR3 is 16 amino acids long. In DNA form, the CDR3 reads TGTGCCGGCTACAGGACTAGCGGGAGAGTAGGAGAGACCCAGTACTTC. Its protein product is CAGYRTSGRVGETQYF.